This TCR beta chain was profiled in a study of cytomegalovirus exposure and HLA in healthy donors. Healthy individuals who donated bone marrow served as the donors. The PCR was carried out with 60 Vbeta primers and 13 Jbeta primers. Using immunoSEQ multiplex PCR, the repertoire was profiled, and TCRdb retains in-frame clones only, with some absent. The table records roughly 110,000 clones, around three quarters of them present only once. General study results and limits: Most TCR beta V segments were productive about 87% or about 30% of the time in an earlier analysis. It was reported that the classifier diagnosed cytomegalovirus status with high specificity and sensitivity in both the original and validation cohorts.

Trimming took 0 bases from V and 4 from J; bases not matched to a gene: 4. CDR3 size: 16 residues. Germline CDR1 reads MNHEY; CDR2 reads SVGAGI. About this clone itself: What it binds is unknown.

The chain links TRBV6-5 to TRBJ2-1; TRBD2 matches at 9 bases. This sequence was found in a female donor in good health and CMV-seronegative. Sequencing used PBMCs. CDR3 in DNA: TGTGCCAGCAGTTACTCGTTTAGCGGGGGATACAATGAGCAGTTCTTC. Translated, it gives CASSYSFSGGYNEQFF.